Listed below are T cell receptor beta chains from one sample, sequenced in a study of high-grade serous ovarian cancer treatment subgroups. Measured with immunoSEQ multiplex PCR; TCRdb has only the in-frame clones, and not every one. The sample has some 3,000 clones, about 70% seen once. Material for sequencing was tumor tissue. All receptors derive from a human donor with high-grade serous ovarian cancer. The CDR3 runs from the conserved cysteine through the conserved F or W. Each record gives: CDR3 DNA, CDR3 protein, J gene, V gene, D gene, clone size. The D gene is left open where the match is weak. Clone size is shown for a subset of rows, as once, few, many or a class of expanded clone.

TGTGCCAGCAGCATCGCGACAGGGGGCATTGCTTTCTTT CASSIATGGIAFF TRBJ1-1 TRBV7-6 TRBD1 few
TGTGCCAGCAGCTTAAGGGCAGACGTGGGCTACACCTTC CASSLRADVGYTF TRBJ1-2 TRBV7-2 NA NA
TGCGCCAGCAGCCTGGACACTACGTCTGGAAACACCATATATTTT CASSLDTTSGNTIYF TRBJ1-3 TRBV5-1 NA NA
TGTGCCAGCAGCTCCCAGGCACAGGTTTCACCCCTCCACTTT CASSSQAQVSPLHF TRBJ1-6 TRBV7-2 NA once
TGTGCCAGCAGCTCCGGGACTAGCTTTGGCGAGCAGTACTTC CASSSGTSFGEQYF TRBJ2-7 TRBV9 TRBD2 NA
TGTGCCAGCAGCTCCGGGGTGGCTAGCACAGATACGCAGTATTTT CASSSGVASTDTQYF TRBJ2-3 TRBV5-6 NA NA
TGTGCCAGCAGCTTAGATTTTGGGACAGCCTATGGCTACACCTTC CASSLDFGTAYGYTF TRBJ1-2 TRBV11-3 TRBD1 NA
TGTGCCAGCAGCCAACAGCTGGGTACGCAGTATTTT CASSQQLGTQYF TRBJ2-3 TRBV7-2 NA NA
TGTGCCAGCAGTGAAGAAGGGGGCGCAGGGGAGCAGTACTTC CASSEEGGAGEQYF TRBJ2-7 TRBV6-1 TRBD1 NA
TGTGCCAGCAGCACGACAGGGGGTTTTCAGCCCCAGCATTTT CASSTTGGFQPQHF TRBJ1-5 TRBV7-9 TRBD1 NA
TGCGCCAGCACTACCTCGGGAACCTATAATGAAAAACTGTTTTTT CASTTSGTYNEKLFF TRBJ1-4 TRBV5-1 NA NA
TGCGCCAGCAGCCAAGCTGGGAACACTGAAGCTTTCTTT CASSQAGNTEAFF TRBJ1-1 TRBV4-3 NA few
TGTGCCAGCAGCTTAAAGACAGGGGGCTCGATAAGAACCGGGGAGCTGTTTTTT CASSLKTGGSIRTGELFF TRBJ2-2 TRBV7-9 TRBD1 NA
TGTGCCAGCAGCCCGAACAGGGCCGGGGAGCTGTTTTTT CASSPNRAGELFF TRBJ2-2 TRBV7-3 NA NA
TGTGCCAGTAGTATAGGAGGGGTGGTTGGCACTGAAGCTTTCTTT CASSIGGVVGTEAFF TRBJ1-1 TRBV19 NA few
TGTGCTACTCAACCGGGAGGGAGCACTGAAGCTTTCTTT CATQPGGSTEAFF TRBJ1-1 TRBV6-6 NA NA
TGCGCCAGCTGGAGTGGATCCAATGAGCAGTTCTTC CASWSGSNEQFF TRBJ2-1 TRBV5-1 NA NA
TGCAGCGTTGACCCCGGACAGGGGGACTATGGCTACACCTTC CSVDPGQGDYGYTF TRBJ1-2 TRBV29-1 TRBD1 NA
TGCAGCGTTGGTAGCGGCTACGAGCAGTACTTC CSVGSGYEQYF TRBJ2-7 TRBV29-1 NA few
TGTGCCAGCAGCTCCCCCCGGTTGGGGGATGAGCAGTTCTTC CASSSPRLGDEQFF TRBJ2-1 TRBV11-3 NA NA
TGCGCCAGCAGTGAGTCCGGAGGGGAATCGGATCAGCCCCAGCATTTT CASSESGGESDQPQHF TRBJ1-5 TRBV10-1 NA few
TGTGCCACCAGCAGTGGACAGGGGACTGGGGCCAACGTCCTGACTTTC CATSSGQGTGANVLTF TRBJ2-6 TRBV15 TRBD1 NA
TGTGCCAGCAGCCCAGGCGGGGGGGTCATGAACACTGAAGCTTTCTTT CASSPGGGVMNTEAFF TRBJ1-1 TRBV7-2 NA NA
TGTGCCAGCTCACCCGGACCCCGCGTCACCATATATTTT CASSPGPRVTIYF TRBJ1-3 TRBV18 NA NA
TGCGCCAGCAGACAAAGTAGCGGGGGGGCTCAGTCCTACGAGCAGTACTTC CASRQSSGGAQSYEQYF TRBJ2-7 TRBV5-1 TRBD2 NA
TGTGCCAGTAGTATTACCCAAGATACGCAGTATTTT CASSITQDTQYF TRBJ2-3 TRBV19 NA NA
TGTGCCAGTAGTACGGGACAGGGGAACGAGCAGTACTTC CASSTGQGNEQYF TRBJ2-7 TRBV19 TRBD1 large
TGCGCCAGCAGTCCGCTGACAGGGACTGACACAGATACGCAGTATTTT CASSPLTGTDTDTQYF TRBJ2-3 TRBV23-1 NA NA
TGCGCCAGCAGCCAAGGCGGGCTAGCGGGACAAGAGACCCAGTACTTC CASSQGGLAGQETQYF TRBJ2-5 TRBV4-3 TRBD2 NA
TGCGCCAGCAGCTTGGCCACAGGGGCCCCAGGGGATACGCAGTATTTT CASSLATGAPGDTQYF TRBJ2-3 TRBV5-1 TRBD1 NA
TGTGCCAGCAGTTCAGAACAGGGGACGAGCACAGATACGCAGTATTTT CASSSEQGTSTDTQYF TRBJ2-3 TRBV5-4 TRBD1 NA
TGTGCCAGCAGCCTTGCTGGGACAGGGGACACTGAAGCTTTCTTT CASSLAGTGDTEAFF TRBJ1-1 TRBV5-2 NA once
TGCGCCAGCACTGACTACAATGAGCAGTTCTTC CASTDYNEQFF TRBJ2-1 TRBV10-2 NA NA
TGTGCCAGCAGCTTAGCGATTGGGACTAGCGGGGATGAGACCCAGTACTTC CASSLAIGTSGDETQYF TRBJ2-5 TRBV11-1 TRBD2 NA
TGCGCCAGCAGCTTGGACGCTCGGAACACTGAAGCTTTCTTT CASSLDARNTEAFF TRBJ1-1 TRBV5-1 NA NA
TGCAGCGTTGAACGGGGGAACGAGCAGTACTTC CSVERGNEQYF TRBJ2-7 TRBV29-1 NA NA
TGTGCCAGTAGTGTGACATCTGGGGCCTACAATGAGCAGTTCTTC CASSVTSGAYNEQFF TRBJ2-1 TRBV19 NA large
TGTGCCAGCAGTGAGCAGGGTACGGCTAGTCCCAATGAGCAGTTCTTC CASSEQGTASPNEQFF TRBJ2-1 TRBV6-4 NA NA
TGTGCCAGCAGTTCCACGCGGTATAATTCACCCCTCCACTTT CASSSTRYNSPLHF TRBJ1-6 TRBV6-8 NA NA
TGTGCCAGCAGCTCGCCCGGGACAGACTACGAGCAGTACTTC CASSSPGTDYEQYF TRBJ2-7 TRBV7-9 TRBD1 NA
TGTGCCAGCTCCCCCCTCGGGACAGAGAACTATGGCTACACCTTC CASSPLGTENYGYTF TRBJ1-2 TRBV2 TRBD1 NA
TGTGCCAGCTCACTCATCTCTGGAAACACCATATATTTT CASSLISGNTIYF TRBJ1-3 TRBV18 NA NA